The 20 T cell receptor beta chains below were found in one sample sequenced in a study of cytomegalovirus exposure and HLA in healthy donors. Only in-frame clones appear in the TCRdb table, and some are missing; sequencing was by immunoSEQ multiplex PCR. The sample lists approximately 150,000 clones; around 87% were seen once. Sequencing input: PBMCs. All receptors derive from a man younger than 35 in good health and CMV-seropositive.

V is TRBV7-9 and J is TRBJ1-6; D may be TRBD1 (6 bases). Looked up from germline, CDR1 is SEHNR and CDR2 is FQNEAQ (reference sequence). The V gene lost 1 base and the J gene lost 5 bases, with 12 bases spanning the gap. This CDR3 is built from 16 residues. The CDR3 nucleotides read TGTGCCAGCAGCTTAGGGGCAGGGGTCGATAATTCACCCCTCCACTTT. This translates into CASSLGAGVDNSPLHF.

This clone was counted a few times. The V gene is TRBV7-9, the J gene TRBJ1-2; 8 bases map to TRBD1. Trimming took 5 bases from V and 5 from J; bases not matched to a gene: 13. Germline lookup yields CDR1 SEHNR and CDR2 FQNEAQ (reference sequence). The CDR3 length is 16 residues. DNA of the CDR3: TGTGCCAGCAGCGATCCGGGACAGGCCCCCCCATATGGCTACACCTTC. It codes for CASSDPGQAPPYGYTF.

In DNA form, the CDR3 reads TGCAGCGTTGAAGAATGGGGCGGGAGCGGTGAGCAGTTCTTC. Encoded protein: CSVEEWGGSGEQFF. The chain is built from TRBV29-1 and TRBJ2-1; 7 positions agree with TRBD2. Germline V gene sequence: CDR1 SQVTM, CDR2 ANQGSEA. The CDR3 has 14 residues. J was trimmed by 9 bases and V by 0 bases; bases with no gene match: 8.

The chain recombines TRBV5-1 with TRBJ1-2; TRBD1 is a possible D gene (6 bases). CDR1 is SGHRS and CDR2 is YFSETQ in the germline V gene. This CDR3 contains 15 residues. The V end lost 2 bases, the J end lost 0 bases, and 11 bases lay between the germline ends. This CDR3 is CASSFGTSSNYGYTF. In DNA form, the CDR3 reads TGCGCCAGCAGCTTTGGGACATCCTCTAACTATGGCTACACCTTC.

This clone showed up just once. The chain has TRBV19 and TRBJ2-5; 11 bases align to TRBD2. There are 16 residues in the CDR3. Germline loops: CDR1 LNHDA, CDR2 SQIVND (reference sequence). The trim removed 2 bases at V and 1 base at J, leaving 3 bases unmatched. The CDR3 sequence is CASSITSGGSQETQYF. CDR3 in DNA: TGTGCCAGTAGTATAACTAGCGGGGGTTCCCAAGAGACCCAGTACTTC.

The chain is built from TRBV11-3 and TRBJ2-1; 10 positions match TRBD1. Germline CDR1 is SGHNT and CDR2 is YENEEA. V was pared by 4 bases and J by 8 bases, with 8 bases of the junction left unmatched. The CDR3 runs 15 residues. CDR3 coding DNA: TGTGCCAGCAGCTCAATGACAGGGGGCCTAGATGAGCAGTTCTTC. Translation gives CASSSMTGGLDEQFF.

This clone occurred once. The rearrangement joins TRBV27 to TRBJ2-3; TRBD2 is a possible D gene (6 bases). V dropped 4 bases and J dropped 1 base, with 12 bases sitting between them. The germline CDR1 and CDR2 sequences are MNHEY and SMNVEV (reference sequence). The CDR3 extends over 15 amino acids. CDR3 protein: CASSWRGEGTDTQYF. The CDR3 DNA reads TGTGCCAGCAGTTGGAGGGGCGAGGGCACAGATACGCAGTATTTT.

The chain recombines TRBV5-1 with TRBJ2-7, with 12 bases identical to TRBD1. In germline, CDR1 is SGHRS, CDR2 YFSETQ. The CDR3 length is 15 residues. V shed 5 bases and J 6 bases; nucleotides not matched to a gene: 9. The CDR3 loop is CASSWGDRGLVEQYF. The CDR3 DNA follows: TGCGCCAGCAGTTGGGGGGACAGGGGGCTAGTCGAGCAGTACTTC.

The V call is TRBV7-9, the J call TRBJ2-5, with a tentative D call TRBD1 (6 bases). Germline lookup yields CDR1 SEHNR and CDR2 FQNEAQ (reference sequence). This CDR3 contains 14 residues. Trimming took off 3 bases at V and 7 bases at J, with 15 bases between the two ends. The CDR3 protein is CASSFNRADGTQYF. The DNA for the CDR3 is TGTGCCAGCAGCTTCAACAGGGCCGATGGGACCCAGTACTTC. Filled out from reference TRBV7-9 and TRBJ2-5, the complete variable domain reads DTGVSQNPRHKITKRGQNVTFRCDPISEHNRLYWYRQTLGQGPEFLTYFQNEAQLEKSRLLSDRFSAERPKGSFSTLEIQRTEQGDSAMYLCASSFNRADGTQYFGPGTRLLVL.

The chain uses TRBV6-6 and TRBJ1-2; D is uncertain. V shed 2 bases and J shed 0 bases, with 4 bases lying between them. There are 13 residues in the CDR3. CDR1 MNHNY and CDR2 SVGAGI come from the germline V gene (reference sequence). CDR3 nucleotides: TGTGCCAGCAGTTACGCAGCTAACTATGGCTACACCTTC. Translated: CASSYAANYGYTF.

The chain is built from TRBV5-1 and TRBJ1-1; D is unresolved. The V end lost 1 base, the J end lost 4 bases, and 14 bases lay between the germline ends. Germline V gene sequence: CDR1 SGHRS, CDR2 YFSETQ. The CDR3 extends over 15 amino acids. The CDR3 DNA reads as TGCGCCAGCAGCTTGAAACGGGATCCTCTCACTGAAGCTTTCTTT. Amino acid sequence: CASSLKRDPLTEAFF.

This chain joins TRBV6-5 and TRBJ1-5; D not resolved. This CDR3 comprises 13 residues. Germline CDR1 and CDR2: MNHEY and SVGAGI. V was trimmed by 6 bases and J by 0 bases, leaving 6 bases between them. CDR3 loop: CASRDNSNQPQHF. DNA for the CDR3: TGTGCCAGCAGAGACAATAGCAATCAGCCCCAGCATTTT.

J is TRBJ2-3 and V is TRBV27; 9 positions match TRBD2. CDR1 and CDR2 from the germline V gene are MNHEY and SMNVEV (reference sequence). The CDR3 runs 15 residues. The trim removed 3 bases at V and 2 bases at J, leaving 3 bases unmatched. CDR3 sequence reads: CASSLASGTTDTQYF. The CDR3 DNA is TGTGCCAGCAGTTTGGCTAGCGGGACCACAGATACGCAGTATTTT.

J is TRBJ1-2 and V is TRBV15, with TRBD1 matching over 8 bases. Germline trimming cut 4 bases from V and 2 bases from J; bases unmatched to any gene: 6. This CDR3 is 15 amino acids long. Germline V lookup: CDR1 LNHNV, CDR2 YYDKDF (reference sequence). In DNA form, the CDR3 reads TGTGCCACCAGCACCCCCGGGACAGGAAACTATGGCTACACCTTC. This codes for CATSTPGTGNYGYTF.

The chain links TRBV6-6 to TRBJ2-7; the match to TRBD1 covers 9 bases. The germline V gene encodes CDR1 MNHNY and CDR2 SVGAGI (reference sequence). The CDR3 contains 15 residues. V gave up 8 bases and J gave up 6 bases; unmatched junction bases: 14. The CDR3 here is CASGNPRGQGIEQYF. CDR3 nucleotides: TGTGCCAGCGGAAATCCCCGGGGACAGGGAATCGAGCAGTACTTC.

The chain recombines TRBV6-1 with TRBJ2-7; 14 bases line up with TRBD2. V shed 1 base and J 3 bases; nucleotides not matched to a gene: 5. This CDR3 region has 17 residues. Germline V gene data show CDR1 as MNHNS and CDR2 as SASEGT. CDR3 sequence reads: CASSEEGTSGSLYEQYF. CDR3 DNA: TGTGCCAGCAGTGAAGAAGGGACTAGCGGGAGCCTCTACGAGCAGTACTTC.

This chain links TRBV19 with TRBJ2-7; tentative D call: TRBD2 (5 bases). From germline, CDR1 is LNHDA and CDR2 SQIVND (reference sequence). The CDR3 sequence is 14 residues long. Deletions cut 8 bases from V and 6 bases from J, with 20 bases between. CDR3 nucleotide sequence: TGTGCCAGTCGAAGCCGGGGTAGTGGGGTCGAGCAGTACTTC. Translating it yields CASRSRGSGVEQYF. Full variable domain (missing parts from reference TRBV19 and TRBJ2-7): DGGITQSPKYLFRKEGQNVTLSCEQNLNHDAMYWYRQDPGQGLRLIYYSQIVNDFQKGDIAEGYSVSREKKESFPLTVTSAQKNPTAFYLCASRSRGSGVEQYFGPGTRLTVT.

This chain connects TRBV19 to TRBJ2-7, with TRBD1 identical over 7 bases. This CDR3 is 13 amino acids long. CDR1 and CDR2 from the germline V gene are LNHDA and SQIVND (reference sequence). Trimming took 7 bases from V and 2 from J; bases not matched to a gene: 5. The CDR3 coding sequence is TGTGCCAGTAAACAGGGGAGAGCCTACGAGCAGTACTTC. It translates to CASKQGRAYEQYF.

V is TRBV28 and J is TRBJ1-5, with D tentatively TRBD1 (6 bases). Germline V gives CDR1 MDHEN, CDR2 SYDVKM. This CDR3 is 15 amino acids long. V lost 2 bases and J 2 bases, leaving 10 bases between the germline ends. DNA of the CDR3: TGTGCCAGCAGTTTACGCCGGACAGGCAATCAGCCCCAGCATTTT. Residues: CASSLRRTGNQPQHF.

The CDR3 sequence: CASSLGAVGTDTQYF. The CDR3 bases are TGTGCCAGCAGCTTAGGGGCTGTTGGCACAGATACGCAGTATTTT. This chain uses TRBV11-2 with TRBJ2-3; no clear D gene. The ends were cut back, 1 base at V and 1 base at J, with 9 bases in the middle. The CDR3 is 15 residues long. Germline V gene lookup returns CDR1 SGHAT and CDR2 FQNNGV.